The 10 T cell receptor beta chains reported below all come from one sample, sequenced in a study (dated by TCRdb to between 2015 and 2016). Library preparation employed RT-PCR. Sequencing took place on an Illumina MiSeq. TCRdb trimmed the raw reads at Q25, called clones with MiXCR and kept productive beta chains. Each record represents a unique CDR3 protein, reported with the most common genes and DNA among its rows. This sample comprises hundreds of thousands of distinct CDR3 sequences, 14% of them detected only once. Clones ranked in the top ten supply 3% to 4.5% of the sample. The sequencing input was memory CD4+ T cells from blood. The receptors come from a female donor in good health, serving as a healthy control.

This clonotype has only a few counts. This chain links TRBV4-3 with TRBJ1-3; TRBD1 matches at 7 bases. The germline V gene encodes CDR1 LGHNA and CDR2 YSLEER. This CDR3 comprises 15 residues. The J segment lost 2 bases and the V segment lost 5 bases, leaving 6 bases of the junction unmatched. For the CDR3, the DNA is TGCGCCAGCAGCGCTTCACAGGGGACTGGAAACACCATATATTTT. This codes for CASSASQGTGNTIYF.

The sample holds many counts of this clonotype. V gene TRBV7-2 combines with J gene TRBJ2-3, with D unresolved. CDR1 SGHTA and CDR2 FQGNSA come from the germline V gene. The CDR3 is 13 residues long. Trimming cost V 4 bases and J 4 bases, with 9 bases left between them. CDR3 DNA sequence: TGTGCCAGCAGCTCAGCTTTGGCAGATACGCAGTATTTT. Translation: CASSSALADTQYF.

CDR3 sequence: CASSQRDNEQFF. The CDR3 DNA reads TGTGCCAGCAGCCAACGGGACAATGAGCAGTTCTTC. The chain employs TRBV3-1 and TRBJ2-1; D unclear. This CDR3 is built from 12 residues. Trimming pared 2 bases from V and 5 bases from J, leaving 4 bases between. In germline, CDR1 is LGHDT, CDR2 YNNKEL (reference sequence).

This sequence joins TRBV2 and TRBJ1-1, with 9 positions matching TRBD1. CDR3 size: 13 residues. Germline CDR1 is SNHLY and CDR2 is FYNNEI. V was clipped by 7 bases and J by 6 bases; unmatched bases: 6. The DNA for the CDR3 is TGTGCCAGCATGATGGACAGGGGCGCTGAAGCTTTCTTT. Its protein is CASMMDRGAEAFF.

The chain uses TRBV20-1 and TRBJ1-1; D possibly corresponds to TRBD1 (6 bases). This CDR3 is 13 amino acids long. Between the trimmed V and J ends, which lost 6 bases and 0 bases, there was a span of 11 bases. Germline CDR1 is DFQATT and CDR2 is SNEGSKA (reference sequence). The chain's CDR3 is CSARDNLNTEAFF. The CDR3 DNA sequence: TGCAGTGCAAGGGACAACCTGAACACTGAAGCTTTCTTT.

This clonotype was detected ten times or more. This chain uses TRBV29-1 with TRBJ1-6; maybe TRBD1 (5 bases). CDR3 length equals 13 residues. Germline V gives CDR1 SQVTM, CDR2 ANQGSEA. V was clipped by 5 bases and J by 6 bases, with 11 bases between them. The CDR3, as DNA: TGCAGCGTTAGTTTGACAGCTAATTCACCCCTCCACTTT. Its protein is CSVSLTANSPLHF.

This rearrangement joins TRBV12-3 or TRBV12-4 to TRBJ2-5; TRBD2 matches at 12 bases. Germline trimming cut 7 bases from V and 5 bases from J; bases unmatched to any gene: 8. The CDR3 is 15 residues long. The CDR3 region is CASTRLAGARETQYF. The CDR3 DNA reads as TGTGCCAGCACCCGACTAGCGGGAGCGAGGGAGACCCAGTACTTC.

This clonotype has more than one count but fewer than ten. V gene TRBV11-2 combines with J gene TRBJ2-1; D not certain. Germline-derived CDR1 and CDR2 are SGHAT and FQNNGV. V was pared by 0 bases and J by 4 bases, with 7 bases between. The CDR3 sequence is 14 residues long. The CDR3 here is CASSLDTGYNEQFF. The CDR3 region has the DNA TGTGCCAGCAGCTTAGATACCGGGTACAATGAGCAGTTCTTC.

This CDR3 is CASSIQGLEQFF. The CDR3 coding sequence is TGCGCCAGCAGCATCCAAGGTCTGGAGCAGTTCTTC. The chain couples TRBV5-1 to TRBJ2-1; no reliable D call. From germline, CDR1 is SGHRS and CDR2 YFSETQ. CDR3 length equals 12 residues. V lost 4 bases to trimming and J lost 10 bases, with 12 bases between them.

This chain connects TRBV5-1 to TRBJ2-5, with TRBD1 identical over 11 bases. Germline loops: CDR1 SGHRS, CDR2 YFSETQ. Germline trimming cut 7 bases from V and 5 bases from J; bases unmatched to any gene: 10. The CDR3 has 15 amino acids. The CDR3 loop reads CASRRDRGIVETQYF. The CDR3 DNA reads TGCGCCAGCCGCAGGGACAGGGGGATTGTGGAGACCCAGTACTTC.